Following are 21 T cell receptor beta chains from one sample sequenced in a study of blood T cell repertoires in COVID-19 (dated by TCRdb to the early 2020s). To prepare the library, the immunoSEQ multiplex PCR assay was applied. Imported from immuneACCESS, the table was reduced by TCRdb to in-frame sequences with V and J called. These copies leave out some clones; in studies compared against another copy, an unresolved V gene accounts for under half, and the cause of the remainder is not known. Within this sample are about 250,000 clones, with about 90% of them counted one time only. The ten largest clones add up to approximately 2% of the sample. Sequencing was performed on PBMCs or T cells enriched from blood (not recorded which). These receptors were obtained from a woman under 30 who had recovered from COVID-19.

Concerning this clone: An end of the junction differs from the germline gene, which may be a read error. The chain uses TRBV24-1 and TRBJ1-1; 7 positions agree with TRBD1. This CDR3 is built from 13 residues. CDR1 KGHDR and CDR2 SFDVKD come from the germline V gene. The CDR3 DNA sequence: TGTGCCACCAGTGATGAGACAGGGCGGGCGAGTGTATTT. The encoded protein is CATSDETGRASVF.

This chain joins TRBV5-1 and TRBJ1-2, with D perhaps matching TRBD1 (6 bases). The ends were cut back, 4 bases at V and 8 bases at J, with 18 bases in the middle. This CDR3 has 14 amino acids. Per the germline V gene, CDR1 is SGHRS and CDR2 is YFSETQ. The CDR3 DNA reads as TGCGCCAGCAGCCCGGACAGTGCCGTAGGGGGCTACACCTTC. Protein product: CASSPDSAVGGYTF. The full variable domain, rest sourced from reference TRBV5-1 and TRBJ1-2, is KAGVTQTPRYLIKTRGQQVTLSCSPISGHRSVSWYQQTPGQGLQFLFEYFSETQRNKGNFPGRFSGRQFSNSRSEMNVSTLELGDSALYLCASSPDSAVGGYTFGSGTRLTVV.

The chain has TRBV5-1 and TRBJ1-2; 8 bases match TRBD1. Germline values: CDR1 SGHRS, CDR2 YFSETQ. V lost 3 bases, J lost 8 bases, and 6 bases stayed unmatched. This CDR3 has 13 amino acids. CDR3: CASSSGGTGGYTF. For the CDR3, the DNA is TGCGCCAGCAGCTCCGGGGGGACAGGCGGCTACACCTTC.

The chain recombines TRBV18 with TRBJ1-3; 8 positions match TRBD1. V lost 3 bases, J lost 2 bases, and 3 bases stayed unmatched. Germline CDR1 is KGHSH and CDR2 is LQKENI. The CDR3 length is 15 residues. Here the CDR3 reads CASSPGQGAGNTIYF. Here the CDR3 DNA reads TGTGCCAGCTCACCTGGACAGGGTGCTGGAAACACCATATATTTT. Together with reference TRBV18 and TRBJ1-3, the CDR3 gives the full variable domain: NAGVMQNPRHLVRRRGQEARLRCSPMKGHSHVYWYRQLPEEGLKFMVYLQKENIIDESGMPKERFSAEFPKEGPSILRIQQVVRGDSAAYFCASSPGQGAGNTIYFGEGSWLTVV.

The rearrangement links TRBV27 to TRBJ1-1, with 9 bases aligning to TRBD1. Germline V gives CDR1 MNHEY, CDR2 SMNVEV (reference sequence). The trim removed 3 bases at V and 5 bases at J, leaving 4 bases unmatched. The CDR3 sequence is 14 residues long. The CDR3 nucleotides read TGTGCCAGCAGTTTCCGGGACAGGGCGACTGAAGCTTTCTTT. It yields the protein CASSFRDRATEAFF.

About this clone itself: One end of the junction varies from germline; a read error may be responsible. The chain combines TRBV4-2 with TRBJ2-7, with TRBD2 matching 11 bases. Germline V gene sequence: CDR1 LGHNA, CDR2 YNFKEQ. The CDR3 is 17 amino acids. The CDR3 DNA sequence: TGTGCCAGCAGCCAAGAACCGCTAGCGGGGGGTAATACGTTATCTTTCTTC. It yields the protein CASSQEPLAGGNTLSFF.

V usage is TRBV9 and J usage is TRBJ2-3; D possibly corresponds to TRBD2 (5 bases). Germline CDR1 is SGDLS and CDR2 is YYNGEE. The CDR3 contains 15 residues. Trimming pared 2 bases from V and 0 bases from J, leaving 10 bases between. The CDR3 is CASSVRGRSTDTQYF. The DNA of the CDR3 is TGTGCCAGCAGCGTTCGTGGGAGAAGCACAGATACGCAGTATTTT.

In its sample, this clone was seen many times. The chain couples TRBV6-4 to TRBJ2-3, with TRBD2 identical over 8 bases. The CDR3 runs 16 residues. The V gene's germline CDR1 is MRHNA and CDR2 SNTAGT. With 0 bases clipped from V and 3 bases from J, the junction kept 5 bases outside the gene matches. CDR3: CASSDSGGAGTDTQYF. The CDR3 DNA follows: TGTGCCAGCAGTGACTCCGGGGGGGCGGGAACAGATACGCAGTATTTT.

In its sample, this clone was seen once. The chain is built from TRBV19 and TRBJ2-1; TRBD2 matches 13 bases. The ends lost 1 base at V and 10 bases at J; junction bases unmatched: 4. CDR1 and CDR2 (germline): LNHDA, SQIVND (reference sequence). This CDR3 contains 15 residues. In DNA form, the CDR3 reads TGTGCCAGTAGTATAGGGACTAGCGGGGGTACCGAGCAGTTCTTC. It codes for CASSIGTSGGTEQFF.

The chain combines TRBV11-2 with TRBJ2-2, with 7 bases identical to TRBD2. The CDR3 sequence is 15 residues long. The V gene's germline CDR1 is SGHAT and CDR2 FQNNGV. Trimming took 4 bases from V and 6 from J; bases not matched to a gene: 8. CDR3: CASSSGGIEAGELFF. The CDR3 coding sequence is TGTGCCAGCAGCTCCGGGGGGATCGAGGCCGGGGAGCTGTTTTTT.

DNA of the CDR3: TGTGCCAGCAGCGTAGTTGGAGGACAAGAGACCCAGTACTTC. Translated, it gives CASSVVGGQETQYF. The chain couples TRBV9 to TRBJ2-5, with a tentative D call TRBD2 (5 bases). The ends were cut back, 0 bases at V and 2 bases at J, with 8 bases in the middle. Germline CDR1 and CDR2: SGDLS and YYNGEE. CDR3 size: 14 residues.

V usage is TRBV7-8 and J usage is TRBJ2-1; TRBD2 matches at 10 bases. The CDR3 contains 20 residues. The V gene's germline CDR1 is SGHVS and CDR2 FQNEAQ. V gave up 2 bases and J gave up 1 base; unmatched junction bases: 14. This chain's CDR3 is CASSLRLAGVVTTSYNEQFF. The CDR3 nucleotides read TGTGCCAGCAGCTTACGTCTAGCGGGAGTAGTAACAACATCCTACAATGAGCAGTTCTTC.

Of note for this clone: The germline gene is not matched at one end of the junction; a read error may be the cause. The chain couples TRBV27 to TRBJ1-6, with 7 bases fitting TRBD1. CDR1 and CDR2 from the germline V gene are MNHEY and SMNVEV (reference sequence). The CDR3 sequence is 14 residues long. CDR3: CASRLTGVHSPLHF. DNA for the CDR3: TGTGCCAGCAGACTAACAGGGGTTCATTCTCCCCTCCACTTT.

The rearrangement uses TRBV11-2 and TRBJ1-4, with TRBD1 matching over 8 bases. The CDR3 spans 14 residues. Unmatched junction bases numbered 4, after V lost 5 bases and J lost 5 bases. Per the germline V gene, CDR1 is SGHAT and CDR2 is FQNNGV. CDR3 bases: TGTGCCAGCAGCCCTTGGACAGGGAATGAAAAACTGTTTTTT. It translates to CASSPWTGNEKLFF.

The genes are TRBV28 and TRBJ1-3, with no clear D. There are 14 residues in the CDR3. Between the trimmed V and J ends, which lost 5 bases and 0 bases, there was a span of 8 bases. The germline V gene encodes CDR1 MDHEN and CDR2 SYDVKM. The DNA of the CDR3 is TGTGCCAGCAGTGCCCGGAGCTCTGGAAACACCATATATTTT. Translation gives CASSARSSGNTIYF.

The J gene is TRBJ1-1, the V gene TRBV20-1; D ambiguous. The CDR3 runs 11 residues. V gave up 5 bases and J gave up 1 base, with 5 bases separating them. Germline values: CDR1 DFQATT, CDR2 SNEGSKA (reference sequence). CDR3 coding DNA: TGCAGTGCTGCTAAGAACACTGAAGCTTTCTTT. Residues: CSAAKNTEAFF.

This clone was counted a single time. The V gene is TRBV4-2, the J gene TRBJ2-7; D may be TRBD2 (6 bases). V lost 3 bases, J lost 3 bases, and 15 bases lay in between. CDR3 length: 15 residues. In germline, CDR1 is LGHNA, CDR2 YNFKEQ. DNA of the CDR3: TGTGCCAGCAGCCACGTGGGAGGAGGGAGCTACGAGCAGTACTTC. Amino acids: CASSHVGGGSYEQYF.

This chain joins TRBV20-1 and TRBJ1-1; no clear D. Germline values: CDR1 DFQATT, CDR2 SNEGSKA (reference sequence). V lost 3 bases, J lost 0 bases, and 8 bases lay in between. This CDR3 is built from 13 residues. CDR3 bases: TGCAGTGCTAGTTCCGGAGTGAACACTGAAGCTTTCTTT. It translates to CSASSGVNTEAFF.

This sequence joins TRBV19 and TRBJ2-5, with 8 positions matching TRBD2. Germline V gene lookup returns CDR1 LNHDA and CDR2 SQIVND (reference sequence). J lost 5 bases, V lost 8 bases, and 13 bases had no gene match. The CDR3 runs 15 residues. CDR3 sequence (DNA): TGTGCCAGTCAGGACGGGGCGGGGGGAATGGAGACCCAGTACTTC. It codes for CASQDGAGGMETQYF. Full variable domain (missing parts from reference TRBV19 and TRBJ2-5): DGGITQSPKYLFRKEGQNVTLSCEQNLNHDAMYWYRQDPGQGLRLIYYSQIVNDFQKGDIAEGYSVSREKKESFPLTVTSAQKNPTAFYLCASQDGAGGMETQYFGPGTRLLVL.

Here the CDR3 reads CASSPRETSGGAHEQFF. In DNA form, the CDR3 reads TGTGCCAGCAGCCCTCGCGAAACTAGCGGGGGGGCCCATGAGCAGTTCTTC. This chain connects TRBV5-4 to TRBJ2-1; TRBD2 matches at 13 bases. Germline V gene data show CDR1 as SGHNT and CDR2 as YYREEE (reference sequence). This CDR3 has 17 residues. V lost 4 bases, J lost 8 bases, and 12 bases stayed unmatched. The full variable domain, completed using reference TRBV5-4 and TRBJ2-1, is ETGVTQSPTHLIKTRGQQVTLRCSSQSGHNTVSWYQQALGQGPQFIFQYYREEENGRGNFPPRFSGLQFPNYSSELNVNALELDDSALYLCASSPRETSGGAHEQFFGPGTRLTVL.

The genes are TRBV3-1 (or the pseudogene TRBV3-2) and TRBJ2-7; 7 bases match TRBD1. The length of the CDR3 is 13 residues. V was pared by 3 bases and J by 2 bases, with 1 base of the junction left unmatched. Germline V CDR1 and CDR2: LGHDT, YNNKEL (reference sequence). The CDR3 DNA reads TGTGCCAGCAGCCACGGACAGGCCTACGAGCAGTACTTC. Amino acids: CASSHGQAYEQYF.